One T cell receptor (beta chain) is described in this entry. Its target antigen remains unknown. The record has no base qualities; no much larger clone is one base away. The data are from a study of radiotherapy plus CTLA-4 blockade in lung cancer (dated by TCRdb to about 2018). Study-wide context: Objective responses occurred in about 19% of enrolled patients, and roughly 30% achieved disease control.

Findings and caveats that apply to the study as a whole: Early dynamic changes in blood T cell clones, together with increased serum interferon-beta after radiation, were reported as the strongest predictors of response. After treatment with radiotherapy and ipilimumab, TCR clones that originated in tumors expanded in peripheral blood.

In this study, focal radiation therapy paired with CTLA-4 blockade (ipilimumab) was tested in patients who had chemo-refractory metastatic non-small-cell lung cancer. V lost 1 base and J lost 8 bases; the stretch between them is 11 bases long. Via the germline V gene (reference sequence), CDR1 is LNHDA and CDR2 SQIVND. The CDR3 goes from the cysteine to the phenylalanine over 14 residues. Only the CDR3 DNA stays, 42 bases, in frame from base 1. To prepare the library, the immunoSEQ multiplex PCR assay was applied. TCRdb took this table from immuneACCESS and kept in-frame rearrangements with V and J called. Such tables lack part of the clones; where checked against another copy, unresolved V genes explain under half of the gap, and the rest is unexplained. Present in this sample are 90,000 to 100,000 clones, approximately 75% of which were seen just once. The top ten clonotypes cover roughly 3.1% of the sample.

The source material was peripheral blood, sampled from a patient treated with radiotherapy plus ipilimumab. The sequence was obtained from a human donor with non-small cell lung cancer who had a partial response to radiotherapy plus ipilimumab. Some clones in this sample may be carry-over from other donors' samples. The rearrangement joined TRBV19 to TRBJ1-4; TRBD1 is possibly the D segment (5 matching bases). Here is the DNA: TGTGCCAGTAGTATAGGGACATCTACCGAAAAACTGTTTTTT. Its translation reads: CASSIGTSTEKLFF.